The T cell receptor (beta chain) under discussion was sequenced for a study of CD8 T cells in Susac syndrome. The V and J ends lost 2 bases and 8 bases, in that order; junction bases with no gene match: 8. The CDR3 is 14 amino acids. The germline CDR1 and CDR2 sequences are PRHDT and FYEKMQ (reference sequence). Random hexamers were used to reverse transcribe an amount of roughly 0.5 to 1 ug RNA. The method of amplification for TCR beta CDR3 was immunoSEQ multiplex PCR, covering 54 Vbeta and 13 Jbeta. TCRdb re-derived calls from the immunoSEQ multiplex PCR reads in MiXCR, one entry per CDR3 protein. Of 100,000 to 110,000 distinct CDR3 sequences listed, around 96% are singletons.

The gene calls are TRBV13 and TRBJ1-1; 7 bases are a match to TRBD1. The source of this sequence is a human donor with Susac syndrome. The sequenced sample consisted of CD8+ T cells from PBMCs. The CDR3 is CASSLFRTGPEAFF. Written as DNA, the CDR3 is TGTGCCAGCAGCTTATTCCGGACAGGCCCAGAAGCTTTCTTT.